A selection of T cell receptor beta chains follows, all from one sample in a study of identifying expanded T cells in peripheral blood. Using immunoSEQ multiplex PCR, the repertoire was profiled, and TCRdb retains in-frame clones only, with some absent. The sample lists around 50,000 clones, around 90% occurring once. The sequenced sample consisted of blood. Receptors originate from a person between 18 and 69 years old in good health. The CDR3 runs from the conserved cysteine through the conserved F or W. A D gene is named only where the DNA matches it firmly. The size field is filled for only some rows; it gives once, few, many or a size class.

J: TRBJ2-1; length: 16; V: TRBV5-1; D: -; size: -; CDR3: CASSFWGVGDGNEQFF; DNA: TGCGCCAGCAGCTTCTGGGGCGTAGGGGATGGCAATGAGCAGTTCTTC
J: TRBJ2-7; length: 16; V: TRBV7-6; D: -; size: once; CDR3: CASSLVRAGSSYEQYF; DNA: TGTGCCAGCAGCTTGGTACGGGCAGGTAGCTCCTACGAGCAGTACTTC
J: TRBJ1-4; length: 17; V: TRBV19; D: TRBD1; size: -; CDR3: CASSIVQGRGPYEKLFF; DNA: TGTGCCAGTAGTATAGTACAGGGGAGAGGACCTTATGAAAAACTGTTTTTT
J: TRBJ2-5; length: 14; V: TRBV5-1; D: TRBD1; size: -; CDR3: CASSLTGGQETQYF; DNA: TGCGCCAGCAGCCTTACAGGGGGACAAGAGACCCAGTACTTC
J: TRBJ2-1; length: 14; V: TRBV2; D: TRBD1; size: -; CDR3: CASSGQGVANEQFF; DNA: TGTGCCAGCAGTGGACAGGGGGTAGCCAATGAGCAGTTCTTC
J: TRBJ1-5; length: 13; V: TRBV5-1; D: TRBD1; size: -; CDR3: CASSWDSNQPQHF; DNA: TGCGCCAGCAGCTGGGACAGTAATCAGCCCCAGCATTTT
J: TRBJ2-7; length: 13; V: TRBV11-2; D: -; size: -; CDR3: CASSLGGAREQYF; DNA: TGTGCCAGCAGCTTAGGGGGGGCCCGCGAGCAGTACTTC
J: TRBJ1-5; length: 15; V: TRBV4-3; D: -; size: few; CDR3: CASSQVIGNSQPQHF; DNA: TGCGCCAGCAGCCAAGTAATCGGGAATAGTCAGCCCCAGCATTTT
J: TRBJ2-7; length: 14; V: TRBV28; D: TRBD1; size: -; CDR3: CASSFQGATYEQYF; DNA: TGTGCCAGCAGTTTCCAGGGGGCCACCTACGAGCAGTACTTC
J: TRBJ1-6; length: 14; V: TRBV5-4; D: -; size: few; CDR3: CASTVMGRNSPLHF; DNA: TGTGCCAGCACCGTCATGGGACGGAATTCACCCCTCCACTTT
J: TRBJ2-3; length: 18; V: TRBV27; D: -; size: -; CDR3: CASSFVPSGSLGTDTQYF; DNA: TGTGCCAGCAGTTTCGTACCTTCCGGGAGCCTCGGCACAGATACGCAGTATTTT
J: TRBJ2-6; length: 15; V: TRBV7-9; D: -; size: -; CDR3: CASSLVGSGANVLTF; DNA: TGTGCCAGCAGCTTAGTGGGTAGTGGGGCCAACGTCCTGACTTTC
J: TRBJ1-5; length: 14; V: TRBV2; D: -; size: -; CDR3: CASRQVGGGQPQHF; DNA: TGTGCCAGCAGGCAGGTGGGGGGCGGGCAGCCCCAGCATTTT
J: TRBJ1-1; length: 14; V: TRBV30; D: -; size: -; CDR3: CACNSQGMNTEAFF; DNA: TGTGCCTGCAATAGCCAGGGGATGAACACTGAAGCTTTCTTT
J: TRBJ2-7; length: 13; V: TRBV5-1; D: -; size: -; CDR3: CASSTPLEGEQYF; DNA: TGCGCCAGCAGCACCCCCCTTGAGGGTGAGCAGTACTTC
J: TRBJ1-5; length: 16; V: TRBV6-6; D: -; size: -; CDR3: CASSPPRVASNQPQHF; DNA: TGTGCCAGCAGCCCGCCGAGGGTGGCGAGCAATCAGCCCCAGCATTTT
J: TRBJ2-3; length: 14; V: TRBV4-3; D: -; size: -; CDR3: CASSVLGVTDTQYF; DNA: TGCGCCAGCAGCGTGCTCGGTGTCACAGATACGCAGTATTTT
J: TRBJ2-4; length: 15; V: TRBV9; D: -; size: once; CDR3: CASSVDGGGQNIQYF; DNA: TGTGCCAGCAGCGTAGATGGGGGAGGTCAAAACATTCAGTACTTC
J: TRBJ2-7; length: 11; V: TRBV5-1; D: -; size: once; CDR3: CASRLSYEQYF; DNA: TGCGCCAGCAGATTGTCCTACGAGCAGTACTTC
J: TRBJ2-3; length: 19; V: TRBV7-8; D: TRBD2; size: -; CDR3: CASSLRSRVSGGITDTQYF; DNA: TGTGCCAGCAGCTTACGGTCAAGAGTGAGCGGGGGGATCACAGATACGCAGTATTTT
J: TRBJ2-3; length: 13; V: TRBV19; D: TRBD1; size: -; CDR3: CASNQGAGDTQYF; DNA: TGTGCCAGTAATCAGGGGGCGGGAGATACGCAGTATTTT
J: TRBJ1-2; length: 14; V: TRBV27; D: TRBD1; size: -; CDR3: CASTPGQGAYGYTF; DNA: TGTGCCAGCACCCCTGGACAGGGGGCCTATGGCTACACCTTC
J: TRBJ1-2; length: 14; V: TRBV5-1; D: -; size: few; CDR3: CASSLSGVGDGYTF; DNA: TGCGCCAGCAGCTTGTCTGGGGTGGGCGATGGCTACACCTTC
J: TRBJ1-5; length: 16; V: TRBV5-6; D: -; size: -; CDR3: CASSLAGGQGGQPQHF; DNA: TGTGCCAGCAGCTTGGCCGGCGGGCAGGGAGGTCAGCCCCAGCATTTT
J: TRBJ1-2; length: 14; V: TRBV9; D: -; size: -; CDR3: CASSPDLDDYGYTF; DNA: TGTGCCAGCAGCCCCGATTTGGACGACTATGGCTACACCTTC
J: TRBJ1-3; length: 16; V: TRBV5-6; D: -; size: -; CDR3: CASSLSPGTSGNTIYF; DNA: TGTGCCAGCAGCTTGTCCCCAGGGACCTCTGGAAACACCATATATTTT
J: TRBJ2-1; length: 13; V: TRBV29-1; D: -; size: -; CDR3: CSVTGGLYNEQFF; DNA: TGCAGCGTTACCGGGGGGCTTTACAATGAGCAGTTCTTC
J: TRBJ1-6; length: 13; V: TRBV2; D: TRBD1; size: -; CDR3: CASKGQYNSPLHF; DNA: TGTGCCAGCAAGGGACAGTATAATTCACCCCTCCACTTT
J: TRBJ2-7; length: 13; V: TRBV5-1; D: -; size: -; CDR3: CASSPQSSYEQYF; DNA: TGCGCCAGCAGTCCTCAGAGCTCCTACGAGCAGTACTTC